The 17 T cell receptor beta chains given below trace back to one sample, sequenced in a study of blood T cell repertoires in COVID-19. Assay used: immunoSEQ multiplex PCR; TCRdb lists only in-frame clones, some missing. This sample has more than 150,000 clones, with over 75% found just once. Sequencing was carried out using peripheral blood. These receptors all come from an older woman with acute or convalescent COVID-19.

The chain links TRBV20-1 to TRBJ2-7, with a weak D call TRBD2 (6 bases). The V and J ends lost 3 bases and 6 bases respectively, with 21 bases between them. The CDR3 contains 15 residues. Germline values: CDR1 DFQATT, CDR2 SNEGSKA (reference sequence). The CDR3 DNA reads TGCAGTGCTAGTAGCCGGACTACCGGCCTCTCCGAGCAGTACTTC. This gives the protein CSASSRTTGLSEQYF.

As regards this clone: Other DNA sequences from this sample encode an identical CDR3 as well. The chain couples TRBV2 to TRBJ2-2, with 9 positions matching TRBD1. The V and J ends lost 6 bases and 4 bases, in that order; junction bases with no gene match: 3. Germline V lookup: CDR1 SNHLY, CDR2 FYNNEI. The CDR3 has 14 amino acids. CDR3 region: CASRRDRATGELFF. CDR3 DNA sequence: TGTGCCAGCAGACGGGACAGGGCCACCGGGGAGCTGTTTTTT.

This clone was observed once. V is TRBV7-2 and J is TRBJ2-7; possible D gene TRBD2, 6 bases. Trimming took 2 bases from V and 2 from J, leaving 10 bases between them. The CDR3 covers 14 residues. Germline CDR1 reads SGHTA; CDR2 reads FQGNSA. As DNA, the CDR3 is TGTGCCAGCAGCTTACCGGGAGAACCCTACGAGCAGTACTTC. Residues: CASSLPGEPYEQYF.

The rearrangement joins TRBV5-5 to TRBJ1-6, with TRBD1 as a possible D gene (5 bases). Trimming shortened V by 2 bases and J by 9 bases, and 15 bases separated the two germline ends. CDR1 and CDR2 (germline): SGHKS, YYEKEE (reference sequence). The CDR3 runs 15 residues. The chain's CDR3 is CASSFGGITLSPLHF. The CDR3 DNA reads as TGTGCCAGCAGCTTCGGGGGTATTACCCTTTCACCCCTCCACTTT. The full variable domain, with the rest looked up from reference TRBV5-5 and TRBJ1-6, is DAGVTQSPTHLIKTRGQQVTLRCSPISGHKSVSWYQQVLGQGPQFIFQYYEKEERGRGNFPDRFSARQFPNYSSELNVNALLLGDSALYLCASSFGGITLSPLHFGNGTRLTVT.

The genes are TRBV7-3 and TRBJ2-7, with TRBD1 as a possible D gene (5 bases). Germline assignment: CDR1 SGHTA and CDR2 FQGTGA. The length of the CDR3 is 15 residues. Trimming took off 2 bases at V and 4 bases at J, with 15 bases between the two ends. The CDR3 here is CASSLGLGHQYEQYF. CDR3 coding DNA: TGTGCCAGCAGCTTAGGGCTTGGACACCAGTACGAGCAGTACTTC.

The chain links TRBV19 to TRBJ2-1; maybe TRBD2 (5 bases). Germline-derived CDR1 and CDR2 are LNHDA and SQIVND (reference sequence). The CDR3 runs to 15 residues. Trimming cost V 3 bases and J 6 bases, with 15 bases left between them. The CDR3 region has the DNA TGTGCCAGTAGTATGTTGGGAGCCGGCGGCAATGAGCAGTTCTTC. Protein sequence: CASSMLGAGGNEQFF. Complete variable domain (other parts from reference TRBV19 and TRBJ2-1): DGGITQSPKYLFRKEGQNVTLSCEQNLNHDAMYWYRQDPGQGLRLIYYSQIVNDFQKGDIAEGYSVSREKKESFPLTVTSAQKNPTAFYLCASSMLGAGGNEQFFGPGTRLTVL.

The CDR3 region has the DNA TGTGCCACCAGTGATTCCCATGGGACTAGCGGGAGTAGCACAGATACGCAGTATTTT. Amino acids: CATSDSHGTSGSSTDTQYF. V and J are TRBV24-1 and TRBJ2-3, with 14 bases lining up with TRBD2. The CDR3 consists of 19 residues. V trimming: 2 bases; J trimming: 0 bases; junction bases outside the gene matches: 6. The germline CDR1 and CDR2 sequences are KGHDR and SFDVKD.

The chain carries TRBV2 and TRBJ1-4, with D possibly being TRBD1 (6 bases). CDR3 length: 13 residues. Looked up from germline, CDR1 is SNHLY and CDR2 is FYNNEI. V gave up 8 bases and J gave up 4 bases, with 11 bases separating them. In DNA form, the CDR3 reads TGTGCCAGCGCAACAGGGAATAATGAAAAACTGTTTTTT. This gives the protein CASATGNNEKLFF.

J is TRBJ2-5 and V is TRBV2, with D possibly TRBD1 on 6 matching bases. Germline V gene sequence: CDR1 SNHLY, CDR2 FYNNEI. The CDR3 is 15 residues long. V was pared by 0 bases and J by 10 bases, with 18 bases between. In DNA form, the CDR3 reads TGTGCCAGCAGTGAAGCGAAAGGGGGTTCAGGGAACCAGTACTTC. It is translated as CASSEAKGGSGNQYF.

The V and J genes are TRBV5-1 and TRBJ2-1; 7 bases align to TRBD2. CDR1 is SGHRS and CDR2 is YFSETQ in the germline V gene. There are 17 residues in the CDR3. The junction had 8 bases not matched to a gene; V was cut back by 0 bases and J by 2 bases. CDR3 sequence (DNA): TGCGCCAGCAGCTTGGCCTCGAGTGGGAGGGCCTACAATGAGCAGTTCTTC. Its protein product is CASSLASSGRAYNEQFF.

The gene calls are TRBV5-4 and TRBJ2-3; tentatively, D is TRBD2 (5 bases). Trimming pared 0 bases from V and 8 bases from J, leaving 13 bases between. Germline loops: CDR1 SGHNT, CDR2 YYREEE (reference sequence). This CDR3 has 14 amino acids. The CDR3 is CASSLGLGEGTQYF. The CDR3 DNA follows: TGTGCCAGCAGCTTGGGGCTCGGTGAGGGTACGCAGTATTTT. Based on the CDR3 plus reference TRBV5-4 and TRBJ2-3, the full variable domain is ETGVTQSPTHLIKTRGQQVTLRCSSQSGHNTVSWYQQALGQGPQFIFQYYREEENGRGNFPPRFSGLQFPNYSSELNVNALELDDSALYLCASSLGLGEGTQYFGPGTRLTVL.

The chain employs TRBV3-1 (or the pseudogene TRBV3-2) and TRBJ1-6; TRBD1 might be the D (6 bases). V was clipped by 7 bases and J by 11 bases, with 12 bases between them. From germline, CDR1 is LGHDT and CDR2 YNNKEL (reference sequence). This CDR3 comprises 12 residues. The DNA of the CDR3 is TGTGCCAGCACCACAGGGAGGGCACCCCTCCACTTT. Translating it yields CASTTGRAPLHF.

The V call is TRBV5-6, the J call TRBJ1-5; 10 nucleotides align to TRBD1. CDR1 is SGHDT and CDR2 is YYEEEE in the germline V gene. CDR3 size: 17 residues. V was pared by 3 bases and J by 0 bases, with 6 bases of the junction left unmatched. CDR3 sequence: CASSSRTGGYSNQPQHF. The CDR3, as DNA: TGTGCCAGCAGCTCACGGACAGGGGGGTATAGCAATCAGCCCCAGCATTTT.

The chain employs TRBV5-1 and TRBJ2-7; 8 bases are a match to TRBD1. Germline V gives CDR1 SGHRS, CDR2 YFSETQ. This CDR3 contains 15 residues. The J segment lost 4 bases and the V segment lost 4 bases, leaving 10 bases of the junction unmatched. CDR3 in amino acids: CASSLGTGPWYEQYF. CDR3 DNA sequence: TGCGCCAGCAGCCTAGGGACAGGCCCGTGGTACGAGCAGTACTTC.

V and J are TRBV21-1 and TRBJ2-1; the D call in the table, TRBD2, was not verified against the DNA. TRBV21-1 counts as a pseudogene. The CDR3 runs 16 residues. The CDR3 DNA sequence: TGTGCCAGCAGCAACTCTAGCGGGAGAGTCTACAATGAGCAGTTCTTC. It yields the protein CASSNSSGRVYNEQFF.

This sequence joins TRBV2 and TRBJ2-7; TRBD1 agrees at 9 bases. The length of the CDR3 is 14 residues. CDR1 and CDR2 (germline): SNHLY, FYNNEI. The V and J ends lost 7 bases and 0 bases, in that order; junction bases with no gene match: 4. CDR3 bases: TGTGCCAGCATGAAGACAGGGGGCTCCTACGAGCAGTACTTC. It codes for CASMKTGGSYEQYF.

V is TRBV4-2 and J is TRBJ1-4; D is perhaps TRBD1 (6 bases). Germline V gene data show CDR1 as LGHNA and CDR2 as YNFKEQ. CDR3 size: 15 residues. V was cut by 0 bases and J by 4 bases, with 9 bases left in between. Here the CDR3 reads CASSQDPRGNEKLFF. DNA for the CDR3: TGTGCCAGCAGCCAAGATCCCAGGGGTAATGAAAAACTGTTTTTT.